Below, 18 T cell receptor beta chains from the same sample are listed, as sequenced in a study of OX40 agonist ivuxolimab in advanced cancers. Repertoires were generated with immunoSEQ multiplex PCR, while TCRdb's copy carries only in-frame clones and drops some. The sample has 18,000 or so clones, 72% seen once. Sequences were derived from CD4+ or CD8+ T cells sorted from blood, sampled in a trial of the OX40 agonist ivuxolimab. The receptors come from an adult with an advanced solid tumor such as melanoma, head and neck, liver or kidney cancer.

This clone has only one observation. In DNA, the CDR3 is TGTGCCAGCAGCCCAGGGGATGTGGAGCAGAAAGAGACCCAGTACTTC. Protein product: CASSPGDVEQKETQYF. The chain is built from TRBV7-9 and TRBJ2-5; D might be TRBD1 (6 bases). The germline V gene encodes CDR1 SEHNR and CDR2 FQNEAQ (reference sequence). The germline V and J ends were trimmed by 5 bases and 3 bases, with 19 bases remaining between them. This CDR3 has 16 amino acids.

As for this clone: The identical CDR3 is also encoded by other nucleotide sequences in the sample. This chain joins TRBV5-1 and TRBJ2-7; D not resolved. The ends were cut back, 5 bases at V and 3 bases at J, with 6 bases in the middle. Looked up from germline, CDR1 is SGHRS and CDR2 is YFSETQ. This CDR3 contains 11 residues. CDR3 DNA sequence: TGCGCCAGCAGTCCCGGCTACGAGCAGTACTTC. This translates into CASSPGYEQYF.

The chain joins TRBV5-1 to TRBJ2-7; 10 bases are a match to TRBD2. The V and J ends lost 3 bases and 1 base, in that order; junction bases with no gene match: 7. The CDR3 is 16 residues long. The germline V gene encodes CDR1 SGHRS and CDR2 YFSETQ. CDR3 in DNA: TGCGCCAGCAGCTCGGACGGTAGCGGGGGGTCCTACGAGCAGTACTTC. Encoded protein: CASSSDGSGGSYEQYF.

Within the sample, this clone is medium-sized. The genes are TRBV9 and TRBJ2-1; 8 bases align to TRBD2. This CDR3 is built from 18 residues. Germline values: CDR1 SGDLS, CDR2 YYNGEE. V lost 1 base, J lost 2 bases, and 11 bases stayed unmatched. The CDR3 reads CASSVSGLGAGAYNEQFF. Here the CDR3 DNA reads TGTGCCAGCAGCGTATCCGGGTTAGGAGCGGGGGCCTACAATGAGCAGTTCTTC.

This clone was seen just once. The chain is built from TRBV11-3 and TRBJ2-1; 7 positions match TRBD1. Germline V gene sequence: CDR1 SGHNT, CDR2 YENEEA. The CDR3 contains 16 residues. Trimming removed 4 bases from V and 1 base from J; junction bases left unmatched: 7. The CDR3 here is CASSSRQGESYNEQFF. CDR3 DNA sequence: TGTGCCAGCAGCTCGCGACAGGGAGAGTCCTACAATGAGCAGTTCTTC.

This clone was counted at least ten times. The chain employs TRBV6-5 and TRBJ1-2, with a possible D match to TRBD1 (6 bases). CDR1 and CDR2 from the germline V gene are MNHEY and SVGAGI. The CDR3 contains 13 residues. Trimming pared 2 bases from V and 3 bases from J, leaving 7 bases between. CDR3: CASSYGQHYGYTF. The CDR3 nucleotides read TGTGCCAGCAGTTACGGACAGCACTATGGCTACACCTTC.

The V gene is TRBV6-5, the J gene TRBJ1-5; TRBD1 agrees at 9 bases. The CDR3 totals 14 residues. V lost 6 bases and J lost 6; bases outside the gene matches: 6. The V gene's germline CDR1 is MNHEY and CDR2 SVGAGI. The CDR3 protein is CASRTQGASQPQHF. In nucleotides, the CDR3 is TGTGCCAGCAGAACACAGGGGGCCAGTCAGCCCCAGCATTTT.

The chain employs TRBV30 and TRBJ1-5, with 12 bases matching TRBD1. With 0 bases clipped from V and 6 bases from J, the junction kept 9 bases outside the gene matches. CDR3 size: 17 residues. Germline loops: CDR1 GTSNPN, CDR2 SVGIG (reference sequence). The CDR3 reads CAWSVRGTGGATQPQHF. CDR3 DNA sequence: TGTGCCTGGAGTGTACGTGGGACAGGGGGCGCGACTCAGCCCCAGCATTTT.

The CDR3, as DNA: TGTGCCAGCAGACCCTTGGACAGGACCTACAATGAGCAGTTCTTC. This sequence encodes CASRPLDRTYNEQFF. V usage is TRBV27 and J usage is TRBJ2-1; TRBD1 aligns across 7 bases. CDR3 size: 15 residues. J gave up 2 bases and V 6 bases, and 7 bases lay outside the gene matches. The germline V gene encodes CDR1 MNHEY and CDR2 SMNVEV (reference sequence).

The chain is built from TRBV9 and TRBJ2-1; 7 bases align to TRBD1. V shed 6 bases and J 6 bases; nucleotides not matched to a gene: 9. Germline V CDR1 and CDR2: SGDLS, YYNGEE. The CDR3 is 14 amino acids. In DNA form, the CDR3 reads TGTGCCAGCACCGACAGGGAATTGCGCAATGAGCAGTTCTTC. Protein product: CASTDRELRNEQFF.

By its share, this clone is medium-sized. The rearrangement joins TRBV6-5 to TRBJ2-1, with no clear D. CDR3 length: 15 residues. CDR1 and CDR2 from the germline V gene are MNHEY and SVGAGI. V was trimmed by 0 bases and J by 0 bases, leaving 6 bases between them. In DNA form, the CDR3 reads TGTGCCAGCAGTTACTCCCCTAACTCCTACAATGAGCAGTTCTTC. This sequence encodes CASSYSPNSYNEQFF.

The chain couples TRBV7-9 to TRBJ1-1; D gene ambiguous. Trimming cost V 5 bases and J 0 bases, with 10 bases left between them. The V gene's germline CDR1 is SEHNR and CDR2 FQNEAQ (reference sequence). The CDR3 covers 14 residues. CDR3: CASSLGGLNTEAFF. CDR3 nucleotides: TGTGCCAGCAGCCTCGGAGGACTGAACACTGAAGCTTTCTTT.

The rearrangement joins TRBV4-3 to TRBJ2-5; no firm D call. The closer fit of TRBJ2-7 to the DNA end suggests the J call may be wrong. The germline V gene has CDR1 LGHNA and CDR2 YSLEER. This CDR3 has 14 residues. In DNA, the CDR3 is TGCGCCAGCAGCCAAGACGGCACCTCCTACGAGCAGTACTTC. This codes for CASSQDGTSYEQYF.

This clone occurred once. V usage is TRBV19 and J usage is TRBJ1-1; D is unresolved. CDR1 and CDR2 (germline): LNHDA, SQIVND (reference sequence). Trimming cost V 4 bases and J 1 base, with 7 bases left between them. There are 13 residues in the CDR3. Here the CDR3 DNA reads TGTGCCAGTAGTAGGATGGGGAACACTGAAGCTTTCTTT. It translates to CASSRMGNTEAFF.

This clone was seen more than once but under ten times. The chain has TRBV6-5 and TRBJ2-3; D gene uncertain. The V end lost 5 bases, the J end lost 0 bases, and 12 bases lay between the germline ends. The CDR3 length is 15 residues. Germline CDR1 is MNHEY and CDR2 is SVGAGI. CDR3 sequence (DNA): TGTGCCAGCAGTCTTGAGAGCTTTAGCACAGATACGCAGTATTTT. Its translation: CASSLESFSTDTQYF.

Sample share makes this clone medium-sized (0.01 to 0.1%). The rearrangement links TRBV11-3 to TRBJ1-3; D is possibly TRBD1 (5 bases). The CDR3 contains 16 residues. The V gene's germline CDR1 is SGHNT and CDR2 YENEEA. V dropped 4 bases and J dropped 0 bases, with 13 bases sitting between them. The DNA of the CDR3 is TGTGCCAGCAGCTCAAGGGACGGGATCTCTGGAAACACCATATATTTT. As protein: CASSSRDGISGNTIYF. The full variable domain, completed using reference TRBV11-3 and TRBJ1-3, is EAGVVQSPRYKIIEKKQPVAFWCNPISGHNTLYWYLQNLGQGPELLIRYENEEAVDDSQLPKDRFSAERLKGVDSTLKIQPAELGDSAVYLCASSSRDGISGNTIYFGEGSWLTVV.

About this clone itself: At the DNA level, this CDR3 is encoded by other sequences in the same sample as well. V and J are TRBV7-9 and TRBJ2-1, with 9 bases identical to TRBD2. The CDR3 is 18 residues long. Germline assignment: CDR1 SEHNR and CDR2 FQNEAQ (reference sequence). V was clipped by 2 bases and J by 0 bases; unmatched bases: 8. CDR3 sequence reads: CASSLLGSGGPSYNEQFF. CDR3 DNA: TGTGCCAGCAGCTTATTGGGTAGCGGGGGACCCTCCTACAATGAGCAGTTCTTC.

The sample holds a few counts of this clone. This rearrangement joins TRBV11-2 to TRBJ1-1; D ambiguous. Per germline, CDR1 SGHAT and CDR2 FQNNGV. The ends were cut back, 1 base at V and 1 base at J, with 4 bases in the middle. There are 13 residues in the CDR3. CDR3 sequence reads: CASSLGGNTEAFF. The DNA of the CDR3 is TGTGCCAGCAGCTTAGGAGGGAACACTGAAGCTTTCTTT.